A selection of T cell receptor beta chains follows, all from one sample in a study of vaccination and CD4 T cells after COVID-19. Their antigens remain unidentified. TCRdb passed the PCR reads through MiXCR, listing each CDR3 protein once. Of roughly 8,400 distinct CDR3 sequences listed, 35% to 50% are singletons. What was sequenced was CD4+ T cells from blood, cultured in vitro. These receptors came from a human donor in good health. The conserved cysteine and the conserved F or W are not part of the CDR3 here. Each record gives: D gene, J gene, V gene, CDR3 protein. D genes are given only for firm matches.

. | TRBJ2-2 | TRBV7-9 | ASRVYPGELF
TRBD2 | TRBJ2-1 | TRBV11-2 | ASRLGFAGGRYNEQF
. | TRBJ1-6 | TRBV12-3/TRBV12-4 | ASSPGVVGSPLH
. | TRBJ2-3 | TRBV15 | ATSREARTSHRDTQY
TRBD1 | TRBJ2-1 | TRBV7-2 | ASSLTDRASNEQF
. | TRBJ2-3 | TRBV10-1 | ASSEVADTQY
. | TRBJ2-1 | TRBV20-1 | SARTDEQF
TRBD1 | TRBJ2-7 | TRBV11-2 | ASSLVGQGGYEQY
. | TRBJ2-5 | TRBV10-3 | AISDRGGRQETQY
. | TRBJ1-5 | TRBV20-1 | SAGGDNQPQH